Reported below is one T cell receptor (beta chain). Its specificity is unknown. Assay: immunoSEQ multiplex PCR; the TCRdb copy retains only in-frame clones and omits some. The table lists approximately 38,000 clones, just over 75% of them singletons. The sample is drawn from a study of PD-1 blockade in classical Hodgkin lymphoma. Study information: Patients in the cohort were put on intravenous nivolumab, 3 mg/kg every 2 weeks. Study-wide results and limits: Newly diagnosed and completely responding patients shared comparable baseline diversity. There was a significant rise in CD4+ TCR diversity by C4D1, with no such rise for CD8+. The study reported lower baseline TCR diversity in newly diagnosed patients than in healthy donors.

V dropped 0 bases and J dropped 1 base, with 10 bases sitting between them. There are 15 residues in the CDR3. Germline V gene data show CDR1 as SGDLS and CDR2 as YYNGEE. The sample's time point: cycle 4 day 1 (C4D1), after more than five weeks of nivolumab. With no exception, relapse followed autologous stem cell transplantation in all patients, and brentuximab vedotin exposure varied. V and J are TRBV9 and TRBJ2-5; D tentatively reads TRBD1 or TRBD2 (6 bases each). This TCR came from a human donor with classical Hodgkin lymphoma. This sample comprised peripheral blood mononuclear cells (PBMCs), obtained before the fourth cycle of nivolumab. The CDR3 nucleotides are TGTGCCAGCAGCGTAGCGGGGGCCACCCAAGAGACCCAGTACTTC. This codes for CASSVAGATQETQYF.